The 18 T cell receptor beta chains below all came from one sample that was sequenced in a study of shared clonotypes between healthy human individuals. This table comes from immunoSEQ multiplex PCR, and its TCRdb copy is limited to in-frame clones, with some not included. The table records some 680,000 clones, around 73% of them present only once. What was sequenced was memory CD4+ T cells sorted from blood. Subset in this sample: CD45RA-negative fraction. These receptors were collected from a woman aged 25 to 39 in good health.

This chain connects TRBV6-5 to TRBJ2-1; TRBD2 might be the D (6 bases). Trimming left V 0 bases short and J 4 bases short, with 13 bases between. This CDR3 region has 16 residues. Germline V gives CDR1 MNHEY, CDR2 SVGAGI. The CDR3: CASSYSGTAGYNEQFF. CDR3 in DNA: TGTGCCAGCAGTTACTCAGGGACTGCGGGATACAATGAGCAGTTCTTC.

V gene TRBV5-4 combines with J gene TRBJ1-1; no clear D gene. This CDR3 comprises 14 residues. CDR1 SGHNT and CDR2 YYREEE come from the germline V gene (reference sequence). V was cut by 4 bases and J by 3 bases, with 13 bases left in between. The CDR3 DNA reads TGTGCCAGCAGCGAGGCCCCGGGGTACACTGAAGCTTTCTTT. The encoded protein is CASSEAPGYTEAFF. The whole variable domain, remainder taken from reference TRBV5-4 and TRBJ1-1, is ETGVTQSPTHLIKTRGQQVTLRCSSQSGHNTVSWYQQALGQGPQFIFQYYREEENGRGNFPPRFSGLQFPNYSSELNVNALELDDSALYLCASSEAPGYTEAFFGQGTRLTVV.

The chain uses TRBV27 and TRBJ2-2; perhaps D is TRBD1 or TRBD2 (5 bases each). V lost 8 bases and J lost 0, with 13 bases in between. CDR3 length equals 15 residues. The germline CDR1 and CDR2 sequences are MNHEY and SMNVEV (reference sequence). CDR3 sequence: CASRSLGANTGELFF. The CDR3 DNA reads TGTGCCAGCCGTAGTCTGGGGGCGAACACCGGGGAGCTGTTTTTT.

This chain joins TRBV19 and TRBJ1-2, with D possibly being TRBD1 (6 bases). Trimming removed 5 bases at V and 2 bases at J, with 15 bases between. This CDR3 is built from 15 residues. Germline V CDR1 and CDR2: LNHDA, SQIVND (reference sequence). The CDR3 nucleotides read TGTGCCAGTAGTGGATCAGGGGCTGGGAACTATGGCTACACCTTC. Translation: CASSGSGAGNYGYTF.

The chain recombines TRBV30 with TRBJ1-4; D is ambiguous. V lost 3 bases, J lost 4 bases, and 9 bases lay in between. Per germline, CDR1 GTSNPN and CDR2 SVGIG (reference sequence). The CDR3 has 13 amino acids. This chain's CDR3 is CAWSTYSNEKLFF. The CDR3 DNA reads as TGTGCCTGGAGCACCTACAGTAATGAAAAACTGTTTTTT.

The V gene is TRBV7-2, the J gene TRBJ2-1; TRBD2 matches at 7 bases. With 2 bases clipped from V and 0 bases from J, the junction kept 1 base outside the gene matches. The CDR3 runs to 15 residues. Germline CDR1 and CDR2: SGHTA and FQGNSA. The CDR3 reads CASSLRGSSYNEQFF. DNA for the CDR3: TGTGCCAGCAGCTTACGCGGGAGCTCCTACAATGAGCAGTTCTTC.

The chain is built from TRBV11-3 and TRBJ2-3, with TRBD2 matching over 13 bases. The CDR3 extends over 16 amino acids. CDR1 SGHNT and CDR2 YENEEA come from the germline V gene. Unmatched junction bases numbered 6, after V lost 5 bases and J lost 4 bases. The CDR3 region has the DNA TGTGCCAGCAGCCCGGGACTAGCGGGATGGGCAGATACGCAGTATTTT. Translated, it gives CASSPGLAGWADTQYF.

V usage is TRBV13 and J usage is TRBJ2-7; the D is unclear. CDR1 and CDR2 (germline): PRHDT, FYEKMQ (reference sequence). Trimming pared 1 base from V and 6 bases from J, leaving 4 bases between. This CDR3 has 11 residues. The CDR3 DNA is TGTGCCAGCAGCTTAGTGCGCGAGCAGTACTTC. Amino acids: CASSLVREQYF.

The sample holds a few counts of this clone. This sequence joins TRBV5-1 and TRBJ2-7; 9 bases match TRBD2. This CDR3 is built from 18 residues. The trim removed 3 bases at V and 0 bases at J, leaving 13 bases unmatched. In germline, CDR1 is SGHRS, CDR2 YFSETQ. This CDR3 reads CASSSRSVAGASSYEQYF. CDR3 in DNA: TGCGCCAGCAGCTCCCGTTCGGTAGCGGGAGCGTCCTCCTACGAGCAGTACTTC.

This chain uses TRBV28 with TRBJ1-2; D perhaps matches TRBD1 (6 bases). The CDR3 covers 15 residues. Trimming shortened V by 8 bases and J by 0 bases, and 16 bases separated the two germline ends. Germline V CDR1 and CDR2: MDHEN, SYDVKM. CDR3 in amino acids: CASVYGTPTNYGYTF. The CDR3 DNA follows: TGTGCCAGCGTTTACGGGACACCGACTAACTATGGCTACACCTTC.

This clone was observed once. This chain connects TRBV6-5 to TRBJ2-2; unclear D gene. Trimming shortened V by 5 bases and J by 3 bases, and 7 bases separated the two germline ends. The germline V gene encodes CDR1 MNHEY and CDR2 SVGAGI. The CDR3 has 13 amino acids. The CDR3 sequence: CASSHRHTGELFF. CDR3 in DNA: TGTGCCAGCAGTCATCGGCACACCGGGGAGCTGTTTTTT.

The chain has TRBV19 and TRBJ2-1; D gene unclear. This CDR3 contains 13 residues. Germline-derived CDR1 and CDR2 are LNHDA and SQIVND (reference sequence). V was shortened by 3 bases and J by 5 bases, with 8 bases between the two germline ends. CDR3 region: CASSIPPHNEQFF. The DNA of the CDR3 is TGTGCCAGTAGTATTCCCCCTCACAATGAGCAGTTCTTC.

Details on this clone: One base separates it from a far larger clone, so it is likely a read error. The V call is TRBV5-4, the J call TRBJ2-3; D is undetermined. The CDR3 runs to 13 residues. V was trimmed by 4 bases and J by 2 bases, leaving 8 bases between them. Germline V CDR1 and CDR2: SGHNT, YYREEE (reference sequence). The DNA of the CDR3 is TGTGCCAGCAGCCCCCCCGACACAGATACGCAGTATTTT. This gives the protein CASSPPDTDTQYF.

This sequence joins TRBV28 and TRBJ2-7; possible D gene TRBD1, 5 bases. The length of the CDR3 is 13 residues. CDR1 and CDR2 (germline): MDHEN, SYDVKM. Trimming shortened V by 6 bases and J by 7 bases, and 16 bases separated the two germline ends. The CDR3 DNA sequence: TGTGCCAGCAGGCGGCAGGGCCGCTTTGAGCAGTACTTC. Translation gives CASRRQGRFEQYF.

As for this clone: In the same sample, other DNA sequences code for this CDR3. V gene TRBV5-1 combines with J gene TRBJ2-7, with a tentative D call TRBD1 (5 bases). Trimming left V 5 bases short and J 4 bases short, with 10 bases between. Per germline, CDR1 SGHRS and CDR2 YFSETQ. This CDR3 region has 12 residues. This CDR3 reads CASSSTGYEQYF. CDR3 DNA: TGCGCCAGCAGTTCCACAGGATACGAGCAGTACTTC. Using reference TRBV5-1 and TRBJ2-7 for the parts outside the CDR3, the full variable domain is KAGVTQTPRYLIKTRGQQVTLSCSPISGHRSVSWYQQTPGQGLQFLFEYFSETQRNKGNFPGRFSGRQFSNSRSEMNVSTLELGDSALYLCASSSTGYEQYFGPGTRLTVT.

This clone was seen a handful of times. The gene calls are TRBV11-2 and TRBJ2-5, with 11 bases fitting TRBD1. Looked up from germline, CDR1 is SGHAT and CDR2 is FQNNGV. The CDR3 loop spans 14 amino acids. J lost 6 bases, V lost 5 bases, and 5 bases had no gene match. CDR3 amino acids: CASSPRTGGQTQYF. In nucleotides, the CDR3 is TGTGCCAGCAGCCCACGGACAGGGGGCCAGACCCAGTACTTC.

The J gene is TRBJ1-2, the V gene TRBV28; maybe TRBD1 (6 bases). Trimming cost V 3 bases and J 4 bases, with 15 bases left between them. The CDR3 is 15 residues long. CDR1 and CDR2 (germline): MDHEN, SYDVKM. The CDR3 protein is CASSFLDRPFYGYTF. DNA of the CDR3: TGTGCCAGCAGTTTCCTTGACAGGCCTTTCTATGGCTACACCTTC.

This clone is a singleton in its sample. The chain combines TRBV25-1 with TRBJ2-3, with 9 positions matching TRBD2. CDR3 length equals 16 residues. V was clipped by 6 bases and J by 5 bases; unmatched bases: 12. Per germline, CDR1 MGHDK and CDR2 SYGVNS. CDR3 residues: CASSSVAGGPEDTQYF. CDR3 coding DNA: TGTGCCAGCAGCTCCGTGGCGGGAGGGCCCGAAGATACGCAGTATTTT. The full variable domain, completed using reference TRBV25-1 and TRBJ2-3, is EADIYQTPRYLVIGTGKKITLECSQTMGHDKMYWYQQDPGMELHLIHYSYGVNSTEKGDLSSESTVSRIRTEHFPLTLESARPSHTSQYLCASSSVAGGPEDTQYFGPGTRLTVL.